A single T cell receptor beta chain is shown here with its context. Its antigen is undetermined. This sample was included in a study of cytomegalovirus exposure and HLA in healthy donors. Study-wide findings and caveats: Reportedly, TCR beta sequences accurately predicted HLA-A and HLA-B alleles in most subjects. Specific recognition of CMV antigens was confirmed in vitro for a few chains (all CMV-associated). In a later analysis, HLA-C alleles had the fewest associated TCRs, DRB1 alleles the most.

PCR employed 60 Vbeta and 13 Jbeta primers. Sequencing used immunoSEQ multiplex PCR; TCRdb keeps in-frame clones, though not all of them. The sample lists roughly 100,000 clones; around 70% were seen once. The sequence was obtained from a man aged 35-49 years in good health and CMV-seronegative. The sample consisted of PBMCs.

The CDR3 region is CASSDSEGGYGYTF. The CDR3 DNA sequence: TGTGCCAGCAGTGACTCAGAGGGAGGCTATGGCTACACCTTC. The V and J genes are TRBV6-4 and TRBJ1-2; D unresolved. The germline V and J ends were trimmed by 0 bases and 4 bases, with 9 bases remaining between them. Germline assignment: CDR1 MRHNA and CDR2 SNTAGT. This CDR3 spans 14 amino acids.